A selection of T cell receptor beta chains follows, all from one sample in a study of OX40 agonist ivuxolimab in advanced cancers. Assay used: immunoSEQ multiplex PCR; TCRdb lists only in-frame clones, some missing. The table has about 50,000 clones, approximately 80% seen once. The material sequenced was CD4+ or CD8+ T cells sorted from blood, taken in a trial of the OX40 agonist ivuxolimab. These receptors originate from an adult with an advanced solid tumor such as melanoma, head and neck, liver or kidney cancer. The CDR3 runs from the conserved cysteine through the conserved F or W.

v_gene | CDR3aa
TRBV6-5 | CASHRTGGTDTQYF
TRBV11-2 | CATHRGEGETQYF
TRBV7-2 | CASSTKGWGDQETQYF
TRBV10-2 | CASSRVSNQPQHF
TRBV10-2 | CASKASQGSTDTQYF
TRBV2 | CASLLEQGSEKLFF
TRBV5-6 | CASKGQGVDEKLFF
TRBV6-6 | CASRDSSYEQYF
TRBV6-1 | CASSEPALGGYTF
TRBV30 | CAWTRGGQGYQPQHF
TRBV19 | CASKSGGFTDTQYF
TRBV6-1 | CASSQNQNTEAFF
TRBV19 | CASRTGRHEQYF
TRBV11-3 | CASIRQGGTEAFF
TRBV5-4 | CASSLEQGRGQTGELFF
TRBV28 | CASSPDSVLYGYTF
TRBV4-2 | CASSQEAAGGPRLRELFF
TRBV12-5 | CASSLAGSSYNEQFF
TRBV2 | CASSRREGNQPQHF
TRBV27 | CASSSFSTGLRETQYF
TRBV29-1 | CSVVGGRDSYNEQFF
TRBV6-5 | CASRAVNTGELFF
TRBV7-3 | CASSPHSAGTTDTQYF
TRBV6-5 | CASSSRGRGAFF
TRBV6-1 | CASNAGSFEQFF
TRBV6-5 | CASRNSVTGIQAFF
TRBV25-1 | CASSSSGTSSYNEQFF
TRBV10-3 | CAISGGSDSYEQYF
TRBV11-2 | CASSLGDLNTGELFF
TRBV2 | CASSGQRAGAYEQYF
TRBV15 | CATSEGYNEQFF
TRBV6-1 | CAISTSGGPDTQYF
TRBV9 | CASSSQGGTEAFF
TRBV9 | CASSGFYNTEAFF
TRBV9 | CASSVISGNTIYF
TRBV7-2 | CASSLGPSWDTQYF
TRBV30 | CAWESPGNTIYF
TRBV7-3 | CASSLFRGSEQYF
TRBV6-1 | CASTPPWGGELFF
TRBV30 | CAWSMRGGGLNEQFF
TRBV10-3 | CAINRDRDVNEQYF
TRBV7-3 | CASSLSGGHEQYF
TRBV1 | CTSSPGQFPRVWSGNTIYF
TRBV11-3 | CASSRQGAATEAFF
TRBV19 | CASSIPGQGMETQYF
TRBV7-2 | CASSLELAGGQETQYF
TRBV7-2 | CASTQKLLGTQYF
TRBV5-1 | CASGGALNTEAFF
TRBV7-2 | CASRPDSAGDIQYF
TRBV19 | CASSAQGMSTGELFF